Sequencing of this T cell receptor (beta chain) was carried out in a study of blood T cell repertoires in COVID-19. The wider study: Samples representing acute and convalescent COVID-19 were sourced from the United States, Italy and Spain. PBMCs, B-cell-depleted T cells, or T cells were the source of the cDNA or gDNA that made up the material.

In the original analysis: Estimated nucleated cell counts came from reference gene primer amplification. Repertoires were generated with immunoSEQ multiplex PCR, while TCRdb's copy carries only in-frame clones and drops some. D and trimming were read from the DNA, whereas the V and J calls and clone size are those reported in that table. The sample has 100,000 to 150,000 clones; around 81% are singletons. Trimming removed 1 base from V and 8 bases from J, with 16 bases in between. This CDR3 spans 15 amino acids. CDR1 SGHRS and CDR2 YFSETQ come from the germline V gene. Sequenced sample: peripheral blood. The source of this sequence is a man in his 60s with acute or convalescent COVID-19. V is TRBV5-1 and J is TRBJ2-1; D may be TRBD2 (6 bases). CDR3: CASSLQVGRGDEQFF. The CDR3 DNA is TGCGCCAGCAGCTTGCAGGTCGGGAGAGGTGATGAGCAGTTCTTC.